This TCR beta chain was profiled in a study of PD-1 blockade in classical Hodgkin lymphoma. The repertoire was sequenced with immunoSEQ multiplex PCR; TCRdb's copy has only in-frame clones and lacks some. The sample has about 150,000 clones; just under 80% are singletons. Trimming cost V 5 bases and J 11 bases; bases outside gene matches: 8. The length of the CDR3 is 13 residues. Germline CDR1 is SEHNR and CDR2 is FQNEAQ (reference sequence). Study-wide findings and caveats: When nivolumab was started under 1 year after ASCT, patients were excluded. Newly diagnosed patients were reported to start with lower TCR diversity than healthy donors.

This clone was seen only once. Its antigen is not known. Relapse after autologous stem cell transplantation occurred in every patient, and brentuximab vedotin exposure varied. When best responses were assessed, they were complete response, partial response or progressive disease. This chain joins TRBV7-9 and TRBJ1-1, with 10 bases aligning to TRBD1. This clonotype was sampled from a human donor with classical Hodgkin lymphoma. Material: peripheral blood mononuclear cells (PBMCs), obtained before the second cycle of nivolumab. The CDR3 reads CASSQGQGLLAFF. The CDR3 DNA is TGTGCCAGCAGCCAGGGACAGGGGCTGCTCGCTTTCTTT. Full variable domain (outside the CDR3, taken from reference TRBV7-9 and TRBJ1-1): DTGVSQNPRHKITKRGQNVTFRCDPISEHNRLYWYRQTLGQGPEFLTYFQNEAQLEKSRLLSDRFSAERPKGSFSTLEIQRTEQGDSAMYLCASSQGQGLLAFFGQGTRLTVV.